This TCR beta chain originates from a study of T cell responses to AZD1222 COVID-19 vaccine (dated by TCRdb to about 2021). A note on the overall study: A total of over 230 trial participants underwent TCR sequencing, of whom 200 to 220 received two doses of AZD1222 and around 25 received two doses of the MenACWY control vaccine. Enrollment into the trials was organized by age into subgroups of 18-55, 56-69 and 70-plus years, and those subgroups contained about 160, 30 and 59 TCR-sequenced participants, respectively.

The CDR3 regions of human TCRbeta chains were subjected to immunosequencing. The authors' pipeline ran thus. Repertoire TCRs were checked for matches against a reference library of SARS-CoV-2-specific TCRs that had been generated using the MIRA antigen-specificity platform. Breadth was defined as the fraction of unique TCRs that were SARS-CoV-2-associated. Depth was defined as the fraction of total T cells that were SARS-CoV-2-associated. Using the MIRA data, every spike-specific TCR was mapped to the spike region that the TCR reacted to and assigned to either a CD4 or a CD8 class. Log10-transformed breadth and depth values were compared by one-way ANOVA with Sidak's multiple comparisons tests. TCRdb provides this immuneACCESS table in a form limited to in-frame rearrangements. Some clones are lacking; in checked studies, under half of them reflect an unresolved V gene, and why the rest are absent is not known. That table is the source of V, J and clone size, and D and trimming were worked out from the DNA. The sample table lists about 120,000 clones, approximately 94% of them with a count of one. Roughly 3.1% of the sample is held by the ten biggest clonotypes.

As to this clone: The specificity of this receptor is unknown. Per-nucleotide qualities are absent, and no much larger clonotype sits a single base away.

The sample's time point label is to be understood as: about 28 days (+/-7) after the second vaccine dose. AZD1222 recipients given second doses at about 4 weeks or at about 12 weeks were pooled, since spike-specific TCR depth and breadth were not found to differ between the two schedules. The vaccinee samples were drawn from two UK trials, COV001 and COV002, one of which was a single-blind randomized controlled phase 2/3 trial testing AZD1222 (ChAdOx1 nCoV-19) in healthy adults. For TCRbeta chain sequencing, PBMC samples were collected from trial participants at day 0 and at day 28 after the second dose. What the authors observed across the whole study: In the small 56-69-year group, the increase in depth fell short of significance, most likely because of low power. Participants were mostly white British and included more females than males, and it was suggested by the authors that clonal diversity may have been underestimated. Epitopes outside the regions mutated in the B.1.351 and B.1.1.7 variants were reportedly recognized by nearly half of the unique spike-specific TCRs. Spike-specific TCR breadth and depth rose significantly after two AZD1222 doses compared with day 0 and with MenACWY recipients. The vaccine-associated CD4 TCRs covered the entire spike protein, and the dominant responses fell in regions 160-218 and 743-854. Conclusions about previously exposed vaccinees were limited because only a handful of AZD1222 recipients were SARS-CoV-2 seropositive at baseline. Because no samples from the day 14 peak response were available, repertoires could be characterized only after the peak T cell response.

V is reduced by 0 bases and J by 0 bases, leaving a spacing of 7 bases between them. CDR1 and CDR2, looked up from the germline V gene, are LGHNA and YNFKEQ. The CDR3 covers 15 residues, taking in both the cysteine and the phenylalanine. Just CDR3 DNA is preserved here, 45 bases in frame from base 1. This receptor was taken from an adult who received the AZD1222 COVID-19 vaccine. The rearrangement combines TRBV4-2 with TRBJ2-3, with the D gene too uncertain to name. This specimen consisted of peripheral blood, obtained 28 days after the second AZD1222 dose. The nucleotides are TGTGCCAGCAGCCAAGACCCCAGAAGCACAGATACGCAGTATTTT. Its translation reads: CASSQDPRSTDTQYF.